This is a list of T cell receptor beta chains from one sample in a study of blood T cell repertoires in COVID-19. This table comes from immunoSEQ multiplex PCR, and its TCRdb copy is limited to in-frame clones, with some not included. The repertoire holds 300,000 to 400,000 clones, with roughly 90% as singletons. The sample was PBMCs or T cells enriched from blood (not recorded which). The receptors originated from a man aged 55 to 70 who had recovered from COVID-19. Each CDR3 is given with its conserved first and last residue. The D gene is left open where the match is weak. Clone size is shown for a subset of rows, as once, few, many or a class of expanded clone.

d_call clone_size j_call v_call cdr3_aa cdr3_nt
TRBD1 . TRBJ1-1 TRBV18 CASSPPSGQGNPEAFF TGTGCCAGCTCACCACCATCGGGACAGGGAAACCCTGAAGCTTTCTTT
TRBD1 . TRBJ2-4 TRBV27 CASSDQDRGKDIQYF TGTGCCAGCAGCGACCAGGACAGGGGCAAAGACATTCAGTACTTC
TRBD1 . TRBJ1-2 TRBV28 CASRHGTGRKVGYTF TGTGCCAGCAGGCACGGGACAGGTAGAAAGGTTGGCTACACCTTC
TRBD2 . TRBJ2-3 TRBV9 CASSVVTSGSRNTQYF TGTGCCAGCAGCGTAGTGACTAGCGGGAGTAGGAATACGCAGTATTTT
. . TRBJ2-2 TRBV10-2 CASTRSGANTGELFF TGCGCCAGCACTCGTAGCGGAGCGAACACCGGGGAGCTGTTTTTT
. . TRBJ1-6 TRBV7-9 CASSLEGRVRSPLHF TGTGCCAGCAGCTTAGAAGGCAGGGTTAGATCACCCCTCCACTTT
. . TRBJ2-1 TRBV2 CASSDRGTYNEQFF TGTGCCAGCAGTGACAGGGGCACCTACAATGAGCAGTTCTTC
TRBD1 once TRBJ2-7 TRBV9 CASSETGGAREQYF TGTGCCAGCAGCGAAACAGGGGGCGCGAGGGAGCAGTACTTC
TRBD1 once TRBJ2-5 TRBV5-1 CASRLWTGSQETQYF TGCGCCAGCAGACTGTGGACAGGGAGCCAAGAGACCCAGTACTTC
. . TRBJ1-5 TRBV9 CASSVDPGGNQPQHF TGTGCCAGCAGCGTAGATCCAGGGGGCAATCAGCCCCAGCATTTT
. . TRBJ1-6 TRBV7-7 CASSFVSGQGKSAASPLHF TGTGCTAGCAGCTTCGTGTCGGGGCAGGGGAAATCCGCTGCTTCACCCCTCCACTTT
. . TRBJ1-4 TRBV19 CASSQQGRGTNEKLFF TGTGCCAGTAGTCAACAGGGAAGAGGCACTAATGAAAAACTGTTTTTT
. . TRBJ2-1 TRBV18 CASSPPQRSYYNEQFF TGTGCCAGCTCACCACCGCAGCGGAGTTACTACAATGAGCAGTTCTTC
. few TRBJ1-1 TRBV18 CASSRQAQNTEAFF TGTGCCAGCTCCCGACAGGCCCAGAACACTGAAGCTTTCTTT
. . TRBJ2-3 TRBV25-1 CASSRQGGTDTQYF TGTGCCAGCAGCAGACAGGGAGGAACAGATACGCAGTATTTT
. . TRBJ2-6 TRBV7-2 CASSSQASGANVLTF TGTGCCAGCAGCTCCCAAGCCTCTGGGGCCAACGTCCTGACTTTC
. . TRBJ2-5 TRBV15 CATSRDPKPRRQETQYF TGTGCCACCAGCAGGGACCCGAAACCTAGGAGGCAAGAGACCCAGTACTTC
. . TRBJ2-7 TRBV7-2 CASSLVTSSYEQYF TGTGCCAGCAGCTTAGTTACTAGCTCCTACGAGCAGTACTTC
. . TRBJ2-5 TRBV19 CASSPRTTQETQYF TGTGCCAGTAGCCCTCGGACTACACAAGAGACCCAGTACTTC
. . TRBJ2-1 TRBV15 CATSRDMGPGYNEQFF TGTGCCACCAGCAGAGATATGGGTCCCGGGTACAATGAGCAGTTCTTC
. few TRBJ2-2 TRBV19 CASRVGGAPTGELFF TGTGCCAGTAGGGTCGGAGGGGCGCCCACCGGGGAGCTGTTTTTT
. . TRBJ1-4 TRBV5-1 CASSRTGASQYEKLFF TGCGCCAGCAGCCGCACTGGAGCCTCCCAATATGAAAAACTGTTTTTT
TRBD1 . TRBJ1-5 TRBV18 CASSPQGDRVNQPQHF TGTGCCAGCTCACCACAGGGTGACAGGGTCAATCAGCCCCAGCATTTT
. . TRBJ1-2 TRBV2 CASSDDRTLYGYTF TGTGCCAGCAGTGACGACAGGACCCTCTATGGCTACACCTTC
. few TRBJ2-7 TRBV6-5 CASSFTYSYEQYF TGTGCCAGCAGTTTTACTTACTCCTACGAGCAGTACTTC
TRBD1 . TRBJ2-3 TRBV9 CASSAQDRARTDTQYF TGTGCCAGCAGCGCCCAGGACAGGGCACGGACAGATACGCAGTATTTT
TRBD1 . TRBJ1-4 TRBV24-1 CATSDPTPTGSNEKLFF TGTGCCACCAGTGACCCAACTCCGACAGGGAGTAATGAAAAACTGTTTTTT
. . TRBJ2-7 TRBV29-1 CSVEDTPYEQYF TGCAGCGTTGAAGACACTCCCTACGAGCAGTACTTC
. . TRBJ2-1 TRBV6-5 CASSYLTQQFF TGTGCCAGCAGTTACCTCACTCAGCAGTTCTTC
. . TRBJ2-2 TRBV3-1/TRBV3-2 CASSLAGHTGELFF TGTGCCAGCAGCCTGGCAGGGCACACCGGGGAGCTGTTTTTT
. . TRBJ1-4 TRBV28 CASSPPQKSTNEKLFF TGTGCCAGCAGCCCACCCCAGAAATCAACTAATGAAAAACTGTTTTTT
TRBD2 . TRBJ2-5 TRBV24-1 CATSAQNSLAVQETQYF TGTGCCACCAGTGCCCAAAACTCACTAGCGGTACAAGAGACCCAGTACTTC
. . TRBJ2-1 TRBV6-2/TRBV6-3 CASSETREKNEQFF TGTGCCAGCAGTGAGACCCGGGAAAAGAATGAGCAGTTCTTC
TRBD2 . TRBJ2-1 TRBV27 CASSPPSGRAAYNEQFF TGTGCCAGCAGTCCTCCTAGCGGGAGGGCCGCCTACAATGAGCAGTTCTTC
TRBD2 . TRBJ2-1 TRBV5-1 CASSLAGDTYNEQFF TGCGCCAGCAGCTTAGCGGGAGATACCTACAATGAGCAGTTCTTC
. . TRBJ1-2 TRBV9 CASSARAAYLYGYTF TGTGCCAGCAGCGCGAGGGCAGCGTATCTCTATGGCTACACCTTC
. . TRBJ2-2 TRBV30 CAWGFGTTNTGELFF TGTGCCTGGGGATTCGGGACAACGAACACCGGGGAGCTGTTTTTT
TRBD1 . TRBJ1-5 TRBV19 CASRRTGQNQPQHF TGTGCCAGTAGACGGACAGGGCAGAATCAGCCCCAGCATTTT
TRBD2 . TRBJ2-2 TRBV24-1 CATRGGREDYTGELFF TGTGCCACCCGAGGAGGGCGGGAGGACTACACCGGGGAGCTGTTTTTT
TRBD1 . TRBJ1-4 TRBV28 CASSTTGTGNEKLFF TGTGCCAGCAGTACCACGGGGACAGGGAATGAAAAACTGTTTTTT
TRBD1 . TRBJ1-4 TRBV15 CATRVRGTGGGEKLFF TGTGCCACCAGGGTGAGAGGGACAGGGGGCGGTGAAAAACTGTTTTTT
. . TRBJ2-3 TRBV12-2 CASRDPGGIITDTQYF TGTGCAAGTCGCGATCCGGGGGGCATCATTACAGATACGCAGTATTTT
TRBD1 . TRBJ1-5 TRBV3-1/TRBV3-2 CASSPTGGDQPQHF TGTGCCAGCAGCCCGACAGGGGGCGATCAGCCCCAGCATTTT
TRBD2 . TRBJ2-1 TRBV4-1 CASSQVLAGYNEQFF TGCGCCAGCAGCCAAGTTCTAGCGGGATACAATGAGCAGTTCTTC
TRBD2 . TRBJ2-5 TRBV7-9 CASSLALAGYKETQYF TGTGCCAGCAGCTTAGCATTAGCGGGTTACAAAGAGACCCAGTACTTC
. . TRBJ2-4 TRBV7-2 CACRRSIAKNIQYF TGTGCCTGCCGGAGATCGATAGCCAAAAACATTCAGTACTTC
TRBD2 . TRBJ2-1 TRBV7-2 CASSLVSYAGGRNEQFF TGTGCCAGCAGCTTAGTATCCTACGCGGGAGGGAGAAATGAGCAGTTCTTC
. . TRBJ1-3 TRBV7-3 CASSADSRSGNTIYF TGTGCCAGCAGCGCGGACAGTCGTTCTGGAAACACCATATATTTT
TRBD2 . TRBJ2-6 TRBV4-3 CASSPFPSHFREGGANVLTF TGCGCCAGCAGCCCCTTTCCTTCCCACTTCAGGGAGGGTGGGGCCAACGTCCTGACTTTC
TRBD2 . TRBJ2-1 TRBV28 CASTFPRLASRQFF TGTGCCAGCACCTTCCCGAGACTAGCTAGTAGGCAGTTCTTC
TRBD2 . TRBJ2-5 TRBV7-3 CASSRTSGYQETQYF TGTGCCAGCAGCCGGACTAGCGGGTACCAAGAGACCCAGTACTTC
. . TRBJ2-3 TRBV6-5 CASSRLRSGKDTQYF TGTGCCAGCAGTAGACTCCGGAGTGGAAAAGATACGCAGTATTTT
TRBD2 . TRBJ2-7 TRBV7-3 CASSSWTSGNYEQYF TGTGCCAGCAGCTCGTGGACTAGCGGGAACTACGAGCAGTACTTC
TRBD2 . TRBJ2-1 TRBV7-6 CASSRTSLAGAGWEQFF TGTGCCAGCAGCCGAACCAGCCTAGCGGGAGCCGGTTGGGAGCAGTTCTTC